The present entry profiles one T cell receptor (beta chain) with its context. Its antigen is undetermined. A much larger clone is a single base away; this may be a read error. The TCR beta cDNA libraries contained unique molecular identifiers. TCRdb itself ran the PCR reads through MiXCR, one entry per CDR3 protein. In the table there are a few hundred thousand distinct CDR3 sequences, 35% to 45% of which are singletons. The data originate from a study of post-analysis software for immune sequencing data. Findings and limits, study-wide: Controls showed significantly higher normalized Chao1 diversity than did multiple sclerosis patients.

Sequencing used blood. This sequence was found in a girl aged 10-17 years with multiple sclerosis.

The CDR3 spells CASRLRGRNEQFF. CDR3 nucleotide sequence: TGTGCCAGTAGGCTCAGGGGTAGGAATGAGCAGTTCTTC. The chain recombines TRBV19 with TRBJ2-1, with D possibly matching TRBD1 (6 bases). CDR1 is LNHDA, CDR2 SQIVND, per germline (reference sequence). The CDR3 has 13 residues. V was shortened by 6 bases and J by 7 bases, with 13 bases between the two germline ends.